This TCR beta chain was sequenced during a study of cytomegalovirus exposure and HLA in healthy donors. On the study more broadly: There were some 120 million unique TCR beta sequences, drawn from about 190 million T cells, in an earlier analysis. Study results and caveats: A later analysis appeared to link common viral pathogens to several of the most significant clusters. Trimming of TCR beta V- and J-genes showed a link, identified in a later analysis, to a missense DCLRE1C variant. It is likely that the observed cluster of highly shared sequence variants was a sequencing artifact.

The CDR3 extends over 16 amino acids. Between the trimmed V and J ends, which lost 5 bases and 2 bases, there was a span of 19 bases. Per germline, CDR1 MDHEN and CDR2 SYDVKM. As for this clone: As yet, its antigen is unknown.

Vbeta (60) and Jbeta (13) primers were used in the PCR. Assay: immunoSEQ multiplex PCR; the TCRdb copy retains only in-frame clones and omits some. This sample has over 85,000 clones, with over 75% found just once. The V and J genes are TRBV28 and TRBJ2-7; D unresolved. This TCR derives from a man aged 40-49 years in good health and CMV-seronegative. The sample comprised PBMCs. DNA of the CDR3: TGTGCCAGCAGTCCGCACGAGAGGATACGGGCCTACGAGCAGTACTTC. It codes for CASSPHERIRAYEQYF.